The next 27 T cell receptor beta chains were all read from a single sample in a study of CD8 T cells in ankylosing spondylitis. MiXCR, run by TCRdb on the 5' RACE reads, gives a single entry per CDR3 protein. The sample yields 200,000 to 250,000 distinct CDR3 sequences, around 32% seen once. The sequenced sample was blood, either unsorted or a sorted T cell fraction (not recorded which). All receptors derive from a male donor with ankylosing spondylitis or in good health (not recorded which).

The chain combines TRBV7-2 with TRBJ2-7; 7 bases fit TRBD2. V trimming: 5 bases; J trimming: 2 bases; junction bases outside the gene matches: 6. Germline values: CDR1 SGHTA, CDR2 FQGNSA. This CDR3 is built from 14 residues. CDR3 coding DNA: TGTGCCAGCAGCCCGACGGGGGGACCCTACGAGCAGTACTTC. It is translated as CASSPTGGPYEQYF.

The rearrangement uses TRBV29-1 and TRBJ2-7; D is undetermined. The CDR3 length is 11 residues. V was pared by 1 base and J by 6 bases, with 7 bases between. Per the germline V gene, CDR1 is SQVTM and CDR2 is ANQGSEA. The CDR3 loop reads CSVEVRAEQYF. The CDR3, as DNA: TGCAGCGTTGAAGTTCGGGCCGAGCAGTACTTC.

The CDR3 coding sequence is TGTGCCTCCCGTTATGCTTTACAGAACACCGGGGAGCTGTTTTTT. It specifies CASRYALQNTGELFF. The chain combines TRBV12-3 or TRBV12-4 with TRBJ2-2, with D hard to call. The CDR3 spans 15 residues. Deletions cut 11 bases from V and 1 base from J, with 17 bases between.

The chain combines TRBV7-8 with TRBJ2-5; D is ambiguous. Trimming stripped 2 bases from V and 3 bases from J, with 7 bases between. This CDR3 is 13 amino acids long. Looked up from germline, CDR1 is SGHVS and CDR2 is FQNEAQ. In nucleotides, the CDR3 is TGTGCCAGCAGCTTAAGGCGGAAAGAGACCCAGTACTTC. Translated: CASSLRRKETQYF. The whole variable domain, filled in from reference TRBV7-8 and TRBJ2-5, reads GAGVSQSPRYKVAKRGQDVALRCDPISGHVSLFWYQQALGQGPEFLTYFQNEAQLDKSGLPSDRFFAERPEGSVSTLKIQRTQQEDSAVYLCASSLRRKETQYFGPGTRLLVL.

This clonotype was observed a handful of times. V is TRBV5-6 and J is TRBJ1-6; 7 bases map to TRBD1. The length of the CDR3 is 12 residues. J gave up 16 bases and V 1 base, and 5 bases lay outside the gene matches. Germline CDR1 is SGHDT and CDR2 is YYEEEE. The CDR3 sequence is CASSLRQGGLHF. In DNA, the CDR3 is TGTGCCAGCAGCTTGCGGCAGGGGGGTCTCCACTTT.

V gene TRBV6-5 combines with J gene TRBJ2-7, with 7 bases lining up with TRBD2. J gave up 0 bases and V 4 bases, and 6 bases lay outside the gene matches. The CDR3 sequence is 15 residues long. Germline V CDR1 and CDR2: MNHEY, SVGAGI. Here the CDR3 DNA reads TGTGCCAGCAGTTCCCCTGGCGGGGGCTCCTACGAGCAGTACTTC. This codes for CASSSPGGGSYEQYF.

The CDR3 region has the DNA TGTGCCAGCAGCTTGGGGGGACAGGACCTGCGCGAGCAGTACTTC. It is translated as CASSLGGQDLREQYF. The chain links TRBV5-4 to TRBJ2-7; 8 nucleotides line up with TRBD1. The germline gives CDR1 SGHNT, CDR2 YYREEE (reference sequence). CDR3 length: 15 amino acids. The V and J ends lost 0 bases and 6 bases, in that order; junction bases with no gene match: 8.

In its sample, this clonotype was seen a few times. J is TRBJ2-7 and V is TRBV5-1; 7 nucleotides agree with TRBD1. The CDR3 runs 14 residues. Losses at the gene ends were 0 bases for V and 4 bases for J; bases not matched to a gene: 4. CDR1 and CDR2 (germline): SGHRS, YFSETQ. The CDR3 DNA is TGCGCCAGCAGCTTGGCACAGGGGCTTTACGAGCAGTACTTC. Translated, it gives CASSLAQGLYEQYF.

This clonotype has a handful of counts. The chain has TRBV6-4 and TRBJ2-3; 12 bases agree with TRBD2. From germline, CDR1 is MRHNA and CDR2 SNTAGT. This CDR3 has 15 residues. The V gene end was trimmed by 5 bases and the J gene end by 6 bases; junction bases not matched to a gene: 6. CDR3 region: CASSRLAGDRDTQYF. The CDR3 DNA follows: TGTGCCAGCAGTAGACTAGCGGGGGATCGGGATACGCAGTATTTT.

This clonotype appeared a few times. CDR3 nucleotide sequence: TGCAGTGCTAGGTTACAGAGCACAGATACGCAGTATTTT. As protein: CSARLQSTDTQYF. This chain uses TRBV20-1 with TRBJ2-3, with D unclear. CDR1 and CDR2 (germline): DFQATT, SNEGSKA (reference sequence). Between the trimmed V and J ends, which lost 3 bases and 0 bases, there was a span of 7 bases. The length of the CDR3 is 13 residues.

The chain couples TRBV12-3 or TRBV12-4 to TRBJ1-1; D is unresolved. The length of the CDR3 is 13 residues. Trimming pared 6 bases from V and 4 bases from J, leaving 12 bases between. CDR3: CASRPFKGTEAFF. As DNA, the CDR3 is TGTGCCAGCAGACCCTTTAAGGGCACTGAAGCTTTCTTT.

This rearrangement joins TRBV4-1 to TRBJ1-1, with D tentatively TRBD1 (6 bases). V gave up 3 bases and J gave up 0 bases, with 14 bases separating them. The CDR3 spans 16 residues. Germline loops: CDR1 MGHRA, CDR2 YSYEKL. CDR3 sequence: CASSHWAGEMNTEAFF. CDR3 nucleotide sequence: TGCGCCAGCAGCCATTGGGCAGGGGAGATGAACACTGAAGCTTTCTTT.

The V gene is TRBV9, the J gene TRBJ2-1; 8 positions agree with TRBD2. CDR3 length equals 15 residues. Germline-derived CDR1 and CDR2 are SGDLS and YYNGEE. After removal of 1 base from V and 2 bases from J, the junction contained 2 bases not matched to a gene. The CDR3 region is CASSVTSGPYNEQFF. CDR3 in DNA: TGTGCCAGCAGCGTAACTAGCGGCCCCTACAATGAGCAGTTCTTC.

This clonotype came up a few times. CDR3 in amino acids: CASSHLPRDQGTEAFF. CDR3 coding DNA: TGTGCCAGCAGCCACCTACCCCGCGACCAGGGGACTGAAGCTTTCTTT. The rearrangement joins TRBV3-1 to TRBJ1-1, with D tentatively TRBD1 (6 bases). Per germline, CDR1 LGHDT and CDR2 YNNKEL (reference sequence). Trimming left V 3 bases short and J 5 bases short, with 19 bases between. This CDR3 has 16 residues.

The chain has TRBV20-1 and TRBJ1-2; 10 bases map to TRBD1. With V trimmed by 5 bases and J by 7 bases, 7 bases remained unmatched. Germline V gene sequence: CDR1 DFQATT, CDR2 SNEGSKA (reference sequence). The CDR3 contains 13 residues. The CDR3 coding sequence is TGCAGTGCTGGACAGGGGGTCCGGGGTGGCTACACCTTC. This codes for CSAGQGVRGGYTF.

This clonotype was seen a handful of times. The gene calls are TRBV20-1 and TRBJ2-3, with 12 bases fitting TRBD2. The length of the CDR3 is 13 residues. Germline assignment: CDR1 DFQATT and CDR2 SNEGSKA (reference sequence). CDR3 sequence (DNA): TGCAGCGGACTAGCGGGGACCACAGATACGCAGTATTTT. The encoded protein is CSGLAGTTDTQYF.

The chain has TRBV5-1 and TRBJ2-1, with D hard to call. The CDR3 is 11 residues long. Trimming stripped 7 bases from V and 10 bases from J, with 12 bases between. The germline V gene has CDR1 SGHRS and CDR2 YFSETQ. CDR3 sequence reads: CASPPRTEQFF. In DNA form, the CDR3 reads TGCGCCAGCCCCCCCCGGACGGAGCAGTTCTTC. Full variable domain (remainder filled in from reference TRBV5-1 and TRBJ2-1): KAGVTQTPRYLIKTRGQQVTLSCSPISGHRSVSWYQQTPGQGLQFLFEYFSETQRNKGNFPGRFSGRQFSNSRSEMNVSTLELGDSALYLCASPPRTEQFFGPGTRLTVL.

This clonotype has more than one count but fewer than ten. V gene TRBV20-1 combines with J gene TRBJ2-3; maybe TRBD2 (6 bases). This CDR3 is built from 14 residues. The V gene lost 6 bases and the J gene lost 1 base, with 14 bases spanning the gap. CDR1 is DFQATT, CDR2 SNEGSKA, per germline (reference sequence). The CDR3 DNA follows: TGCAGTGCCTCGGATAGCGGAGGCACAGATACGCAGTATTTT. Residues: CSASDSGGTDTQYF.

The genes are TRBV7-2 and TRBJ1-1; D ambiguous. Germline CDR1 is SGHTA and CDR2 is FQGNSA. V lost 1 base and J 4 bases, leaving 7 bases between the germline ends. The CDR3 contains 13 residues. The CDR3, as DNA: TGTGCCAGCAGCTTAGTAAGGACCACTGAAGCTTTCTTT. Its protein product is CASSLVRTTEAFF.

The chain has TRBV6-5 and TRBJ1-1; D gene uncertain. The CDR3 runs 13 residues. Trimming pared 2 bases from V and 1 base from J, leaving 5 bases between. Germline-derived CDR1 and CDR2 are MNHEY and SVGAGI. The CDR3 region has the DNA TGTGCCAGCAGTTACACACAGAACACTGAAGCTTTCTTT. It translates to CASSYTQNTEAFF.

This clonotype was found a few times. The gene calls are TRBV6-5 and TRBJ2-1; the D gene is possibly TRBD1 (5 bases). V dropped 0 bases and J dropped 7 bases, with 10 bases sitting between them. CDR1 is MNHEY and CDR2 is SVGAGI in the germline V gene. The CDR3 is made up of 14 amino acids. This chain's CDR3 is CASSYSAGLNEQFF. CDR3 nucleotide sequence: TGTGCCAGCAGTTACTCTGCAGGGTTGAATGAGCAGTTCTTC.

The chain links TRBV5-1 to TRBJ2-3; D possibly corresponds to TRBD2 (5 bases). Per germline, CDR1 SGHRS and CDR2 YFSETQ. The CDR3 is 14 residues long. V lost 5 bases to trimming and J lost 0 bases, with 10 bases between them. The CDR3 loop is CASRASYSTDTQYF. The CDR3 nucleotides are TGCGCCAGCAGGGCTAGCTATAGCACAGATACGCAGTATTTT.

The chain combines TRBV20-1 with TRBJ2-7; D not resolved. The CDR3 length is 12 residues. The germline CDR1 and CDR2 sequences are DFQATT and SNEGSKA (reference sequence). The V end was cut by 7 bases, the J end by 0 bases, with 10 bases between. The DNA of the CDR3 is TGCAGTGGGTCGGAGAGCTCCTACGAGCAGTACTTC. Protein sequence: CSGSESSYEQYF.

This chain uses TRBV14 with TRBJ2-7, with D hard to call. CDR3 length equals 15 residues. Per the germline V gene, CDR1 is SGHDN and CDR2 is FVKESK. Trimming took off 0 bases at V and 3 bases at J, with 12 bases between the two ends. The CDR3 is CASSQDRGPGYEQYF. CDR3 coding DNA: TGTGCCAGCAGCCAAGATCGCGGACCCGGCTACGAGCAGTACTTC.

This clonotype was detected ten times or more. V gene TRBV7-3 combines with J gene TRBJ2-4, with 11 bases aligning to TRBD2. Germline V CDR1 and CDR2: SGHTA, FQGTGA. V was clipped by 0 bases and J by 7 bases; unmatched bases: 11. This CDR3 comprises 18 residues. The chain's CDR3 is CASSLTTSGASGLNIQYF. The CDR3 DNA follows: TGTGCCAGCAGCTTAACGACTAGCGGGGCGTCCGGTCTCAACATTCAGTACTTC.

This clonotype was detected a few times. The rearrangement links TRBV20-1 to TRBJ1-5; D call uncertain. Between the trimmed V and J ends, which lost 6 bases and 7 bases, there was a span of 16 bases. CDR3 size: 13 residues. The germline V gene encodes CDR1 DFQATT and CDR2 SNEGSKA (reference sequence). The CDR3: CSATRRVEQPQHF. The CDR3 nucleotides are TGCAGTGCCACCAGGAGGGTAGAGCAGCCCCAGCATTTT.

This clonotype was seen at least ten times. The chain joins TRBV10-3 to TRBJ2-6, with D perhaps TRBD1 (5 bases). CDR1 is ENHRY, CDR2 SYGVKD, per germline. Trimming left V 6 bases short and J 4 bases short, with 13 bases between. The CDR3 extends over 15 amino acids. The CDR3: CAISAEGAGANVLTF. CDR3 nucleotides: TGTGCCATCAGCGCCGAAGGGGCCGGGGCCAACGTCCTGACTTTC.